Below, 17 T cell receptor beta chains from the same sample are listed, as sequenced in a study of cytomegalovirus exposure and HLA in healthy donors. PCR involved 60 Vbeta and 13 Jbeta primers. Profiled with immunoSEQ multiplex PCR; TCRdb holds only in-frame clones, not every one. Altogether 99,000 or so clones are present, about 80% being singletons, with the ten largest covering approximately 5%. The sequencing input was PBMCs. All receptors derive from a man in his 60s in good health and CMV-seropositive.

The CDR3 sequence: CATSRDPQIYEQYF. The CDR3 DNA reads TGTGCCACCAGCAGAGATCCCCAAATTTACGAGCAGTACTTC. The J gene is TRBJ2-7, the V gene TRBV15; D is unresolved. CDR1 and CDR2 (germline): LNHNV, YYDKDF (reference sequence). Trimming left V 0 bases short and J 4 bases short, with 10 bases between. The CDR3 contains 14 residues.

This clone was seen more than once but under ten times. This chain connects TRBV5-1 to TRBJ2-7; 9 bases align to TRBD1. Looked up from germline, CDR1 is SGHRS and CDR2 is YFSETQ. The length of the CDR3 is 16 residues. V dropped 6 bases and J dropped 5; count of bases not matched to a gene: 15. The CDR3 DNA sequence: TGCGCCAGCAACCCAACCGGGACAGGGATAGGCGACGAGCAGTACTTC. Protein sequence: CASNPTGTGIGDEQYF.

For the CDR3, the DNA is TGTGCCAGCAGCCGGTCGACCCCCAAGCAGGGTACCGGGGAGCTGTTTTTT. Its protein product is CASSRSTPKQGTGELFF. The chain is built from TRBV14 and TRBJ2-2; D is possibly TRBD1 (5 bases). This CDR3 is 17 amino acids long. V was clipped by 4 bases and J by 5 bases, with 20 bases between them. Looked up from germline, CDR1 is SGHDN and CDR2 is FVKESK. The entire variable domain, with the rest obtained from reference TRBV14 and TRBJ2-2, is as follows: EAGVTQFPSHSVIEKGQTVTLRCDPISGHDNLYWYRRVMGKEIKFLLHFVKESKQDESGMPNNRFLAERTGGTYSTLKVQPAELEDSGVYFCASSRSTPKQGTGELFFGEGSRLTVL.

This clone appeared once. The chain uses TRBV6-1 and TRBJ2-5; 9 nucleotides agree with TRBD2. Unmatched junction bases numbered 8, after V lost 2 bases and J lost 1 base. From germline, CDR1 is MNHNS and CDR2 SASEGT. The CDR3 extends over 17 amino acids. The CDR3 nucleotides read TGTGCCAGCAGTGAAATAGCGGGGGAGCCTCTCCAAGAGACCCAGTACTTC. It translates to CASSEIAGEPLQETQYF.

The gene calls are TRBV10-1 and TRBJ1-2; D gene uncertain. The germline V gene has CDR1 WNHNN and CDR2 SYGVQD (reference sequence). This CDR3 is built from 11 residues. V was clipped by 4 bases and J by 7 bases, with 7 bases between them. This CDR3 is CASSGGLGYTF. The CDR3 nucleotides are TGCGCCAGCAGTGGAGGGCTTGGCTACACCTTC.

The chain carries TRBV7-2 and TRBJ2-2, with D perhaps TRBD2 (6 bases). Germline V lookup: CDR1 SGHTA, CDR2 FQGNSA. The CDR3 is 14 residues long. Trimming took off 5 bases at V and 1 base at J, with 8 bases between the two ends. The CDR3: CASSPGLNTGELFF. The DNA of the CDR3 is TGTGCCAGCAGCCCGGGACTGAACACCGGGGAGCTGTTTTTT.

CDR3 nucleotide sequence: TGTGCCAGAAGCTTTGCCCCCGGGACAGGGGGCCAAAGACCTGAAAAACTGTTTTTT. It yields the protein CARSFAPGTGGQRPEKLFF. The chain carries TRBV5-3 and TRBJ1-4, with 12 bases lining up with TRBD1. TRBV5-3 is an open reading frame, and its role is uncertain. The trim removed 2 bases at V and 7 bases at J, leaving 15 bases unmatched. The CDR3 spans 19 residues.

The genes are TRBV28 and TRBJ2-7, with 7 positions matching TRBD1. The germline CDR1 and CDR2 sequences are MDHEN and SYDVKM. CDR3 length: 13 residues. V lost 5 bases and J lost 2; bases outside the gene matches: 3. The CDR3 nucleotides are TGTGCCAGCAGTCCGGGACAGCCCTACGAGCAGTACTTC. Translated, it gives CASSPGQPYEQYF.

This clone occurred once. This sequence joins TRBV5-4 and TRBJ2-5, with a tentative D call TRBD2 (6 bases). The J call may be faulty, since TRBJ2-7 better matches the DNA end. The CDR3 is 16 amino acids. The germline V gene encodes CDR1 SGHNT and CDR2 YYREEE (reference sequence). Here the CDR3 reads CASSLPGGGTSYEQYF. As DNA, the CDR3 is TGTGCCAGCAGTTTACCCGGCGGAGGGACTTCCTACGAGCAGTACTTC.

CDR3 sequence: CASSGGGTDTQYF. CDR3 nucleotides: TGTGCCAGCAGCGGGGGGGGCACAGATACGCAGTATTTT. This chain connects TRBV7-3 to TRBJ2-3, with TRBD2 matching over 7 bases. Germline trimming cut 5 bases from V and 1 base from J; bases unmatched to any gene: 0. The CDR3 consists of 13 residues. CDR1 and CDR2 (germline): SGHTA, FQGTGA.

V is TRBV6-1 and J is TRBJ1-2; D is undetermined. The CDR3 has 12 residues. Trimming removed 4 bases from V and 4 bases from J, with 7 bases in between. CDR1 and CDR2 from the germline V gene are MNHNS and SASEGT. CDR3 DNA sequence: TGTGCCAGCAGTGCATACAGCTATGGCTACACCTTC. This encodes CASSAYSYGYTF.

The chain couples TRBV21-1 to TRBJ2-1; the table's D call, TRBD2, was not checked against the DNA. TRBV21-1 is a pseudogene locus. The CDR3 spans 17 residues. The chain's CDR3 is CASSNPPGRGPYNEQFF. DNA for the CDR3: TGTGCCAGCAGCAACCCCCCCGGGAGGGGTCCCTACAATGAGCAGTTCTTC.

The genes are TRBV18 and TRBJ2-5; D is uncertain. Germline-derived CDR1 and CDR2 are KGHSH and LQKENI. The CDR3 length is 13 residues. V was shortened by 3 bases and J by 1 base, with 6 bases between the two germline ends. In DNA, the CDR3 is TGTGCCAGCTCACCCTCAGGCCAAGAGACCCAGTACTTC. Protein sequence: CASSPSGQETQYF.

This clone was seen a handful of times. This rearrangement joins TRBV5-1 to TRBJ2-1, with 7 bases identical to TRBD1. CDR3 length equals 14 residues. The germline CDR1 and CDR2 sequences are SGHRS and YFSETQ. V dropped 4 bases and J dropped 8; count of bases not matched to a gene: 9. Here the CDR3 reads CASSPDRVGDEQFF. The CDR3 nucleotides are TGCGCCAGCAGCCCCGACAGGGTAGGAGATGAGCAGTTCTTC. Drawing the rest from reference TRBV5-1 and TRBJ2-1, the complete variable domain is KAGVTQTPRYLIKTRGQQVTLSCSPISGHRSVSWYQQTPGQGLQFLFEYFSETQRNKGNFPGRFSGRQFSNSRSEMNVSTLELGDSALYLCASSPDRVGDEQFFGPGTRLTVL.

The chain combines TRBV29-1 with TRBJ2-3, with a possible D match to TRBD2 (6 bases). V lost 0 bases to trimming and J lost 6 bases, with 10 bases between them. The CDR3 loop spans 13 amino acids. Per the germline V gene, CDR1 is SQVTM and CDR2 is ANQGSEA. CDR3 in DNA: TGCAGCGTTGAAGAGCGGGGCGGGGATACGCAGTATTTT. It specifies CSVEERGGDTQYF.

CDR3 sequence: CASSPEGYGYTF. CDR3 DNA sequence: TGTGCCAGCTCACCGGAGGGCTATGGCTACACCTTC. The chain links TRBV18 to TRBJ1-2; D unresolved. The CDR3 sequence is 12 residues long. CDR1 and CDR2 from the germline V gene are KGHSH and LQKENI. V lost 3 bases and J lost 4, with 6 bases in between.

The rearrangement joins TRBV4-1 to TRBJ2-5; no definite D call. V was clipped by 1 base and J by 1 base, with 7 bases between them. Germline V gene sequence: CDR1 MGHRA, CDR2 YSYEKL. The CDR3 is 14 residues long. As DNA, the CDR3 is TGCGCCAGCAGCCAAGCAAGCCTCCAAGAGACCCAGTACTTC. It is translated as CASSQASLQETQYF.